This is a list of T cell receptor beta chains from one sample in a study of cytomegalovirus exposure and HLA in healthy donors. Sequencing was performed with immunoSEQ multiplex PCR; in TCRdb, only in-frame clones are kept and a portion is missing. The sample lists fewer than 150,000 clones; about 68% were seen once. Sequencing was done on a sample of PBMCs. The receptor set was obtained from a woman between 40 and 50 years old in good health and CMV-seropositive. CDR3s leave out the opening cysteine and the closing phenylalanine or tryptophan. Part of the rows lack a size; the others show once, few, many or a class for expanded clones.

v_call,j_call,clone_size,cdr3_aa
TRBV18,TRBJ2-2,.,ASSPGTGRSGELF
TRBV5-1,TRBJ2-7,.,ASSLAVSGTGGDEQY
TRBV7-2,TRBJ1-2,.,ASSLTRGTAGGYT
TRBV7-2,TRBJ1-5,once,ASRLQGNQPQH
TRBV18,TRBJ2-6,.,ASSPGGGANVLT
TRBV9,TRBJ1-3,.,ASSARGGQGTFSSGNTIY
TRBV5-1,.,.,ASGSNYGDIGYEQY
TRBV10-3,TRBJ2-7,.,AISGGTVSYEQY
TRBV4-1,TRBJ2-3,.,ASSRPEGISTDTQY
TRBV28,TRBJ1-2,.,ASSWTNYGYT
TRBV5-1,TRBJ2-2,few,ASSLLGPAGELF
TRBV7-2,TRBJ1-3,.,ASSLSQGDSGNTIY
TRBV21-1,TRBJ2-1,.,ASSKLPGTSGRVGSYNEQF
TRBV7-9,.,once,ASSPRGEGRDEQY
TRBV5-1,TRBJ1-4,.,ASSSDRDRSEKLF
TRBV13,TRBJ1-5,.,ASSQRTGYSNQPQH
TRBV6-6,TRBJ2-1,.,ASNTGTPAYNEQF
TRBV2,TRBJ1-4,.,ASAQGGEKLF
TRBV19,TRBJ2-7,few,ASSMKPASYEQY
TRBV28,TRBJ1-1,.,ASSDYDRGNTEAF
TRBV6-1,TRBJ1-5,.,ASSEGRNQPQH
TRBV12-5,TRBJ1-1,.,ASGKFPTVFEVF
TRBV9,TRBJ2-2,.,ASRASGSTGELF
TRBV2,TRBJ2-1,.,ASREGGPGEQF
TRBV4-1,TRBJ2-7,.,ASSPTGGSRYEQY
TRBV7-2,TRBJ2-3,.,ASRRSRLAGKGTDTQY
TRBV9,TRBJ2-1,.,ASSGNPGERDINNEQF
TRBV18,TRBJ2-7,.,ASSPPLLAGSYEQY
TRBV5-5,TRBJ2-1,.,ASSFSGDTGTSYPNEQF
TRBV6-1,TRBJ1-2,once,ASSEERDTYPGGYGYT
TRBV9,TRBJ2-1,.,ASSVGRAGGSYNEQF
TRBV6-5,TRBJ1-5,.,ASSYSSNQPQH
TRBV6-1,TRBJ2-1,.,ASSDRTSSSINEQF
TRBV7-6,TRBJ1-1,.,ASSLIAEGAEAF
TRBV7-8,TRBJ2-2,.,ASSPRPIAGGSTGELF
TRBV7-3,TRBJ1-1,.,ASSLSPQGTEAF
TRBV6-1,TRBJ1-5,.,ASKQGAIGFEPQH
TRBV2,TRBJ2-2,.,ASRPGHLTVTGELF
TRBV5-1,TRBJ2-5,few,ASSTRTGWGETQY
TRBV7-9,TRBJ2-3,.,ASSFGDRGRSTDTQY
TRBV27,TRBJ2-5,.,ASSPGRDPRWETQY
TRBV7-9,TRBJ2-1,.,ASSLEAPEEF
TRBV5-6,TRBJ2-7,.,ASSAGANYEQY
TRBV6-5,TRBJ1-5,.,ASSYSGGYAWPQH
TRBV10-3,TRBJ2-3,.,AISELLAGTTDTQY
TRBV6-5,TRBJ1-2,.,ASQTANYGYT
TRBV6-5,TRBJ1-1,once,ASNKPGVGTEAF
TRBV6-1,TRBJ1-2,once,ASSEWTGGGGGYT
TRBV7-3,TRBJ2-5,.,ASSLSTTGGETQY
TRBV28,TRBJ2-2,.,ASSWSVTSGGLNTGELF
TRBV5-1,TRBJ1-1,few,ASSLEFTGGSGKRTEAF
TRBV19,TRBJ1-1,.,ASSSLRTVNTEAF
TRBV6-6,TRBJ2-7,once,ASSPGAGGHEQY
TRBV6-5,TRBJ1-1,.,ASSGQGPSTEAF
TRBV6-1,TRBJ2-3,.,ANGDTGTDTQY
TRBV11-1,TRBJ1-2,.,ASSRQGEGYT
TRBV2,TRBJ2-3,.,ASSRTGRTDTQY
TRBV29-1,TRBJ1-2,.,SVGGTANYGYT
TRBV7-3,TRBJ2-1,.,ASSLADGLGGNEQF